This T cell receptor (beta chain) was identified during a study of blood T cell repertoires in COVID-19. As for the study in general: Sample material is recorded as cDNA or gDNA derived from T cells, B-cell-depleted T cells, or PBMCs.

Patients of the Seattle cohort, enrolled during active infection, were followed longitudinally. Germline V gene lookup returns CDR1 SEHNR and CDR2 FQNEAQ (reference sequence). The CDR3 has 13 residues. Trimming left V 0 bases short and J 6 bases short, with 6 bases between. Authors' methods: Cell counts per sample came from amplifying reference gene primers. The assay was immunoSEQ multiplex PCR, and TCRdb's table has in-frame clones only and misses some. The D gene and trimming were derived from the DNA, and the V and J assignments and clone size from that table. The repertoire holds 350,000 or so clones, with about nine tenths as singletons.

J is TRBJ2-1 and V is TRBV7-9; maybe TRBD1 (5 bases). The clonotype was recovered from a woman in her sixties with COVID-19, enrolled during active disease. The sequenced material came from peripheral blood. The DNA for the CDR3 is TGTGCCAGCAGCTTAGCAGGGGCCAATGAGCAGTTCTTC. Amino acid sequence: CASSLAGANEQFF.